Following are 16 T cell receptor beta chains from one sample sequenced in a study of circulating CD8 cells and anti-PD-1 response in melanoma. Using approximately 15 ng of total RNA, TCR libraries were made with the QIAseq Immune Repertoire TCR panel. TCRdb re-called the reads through MiXCR, storing one row per CDR3 protein. This table has about 1,300 distinct CDR3 sequences, about 7.6% appearing once. Sorting of live CD3+CD8+TCRalphabeta+ cells by PD-1 and/or TIGIT gave four subsets. This sample comprised CD8+ T cells from PBMCs, obtained at baseline or after one month of anti-PD-1 therapy (not recorded which). All receptors derive from a human donor with melanoma.

By sample share, this clonotype is medium-sized. This chain connects TRBV28 to TRBJ2-7; 11 bases match TRBD2. Germline assignment: CDR1 MDHEN and CDR2 SYDVKM. Trimming at V came to 6 bases and at J to 5 bases, leaving 9 bases not matched to a gene. This CDR3 region has 15 residues. The CDR3 sequence is CASSRSGLAGDEQYF. The CDR3 DNA reads as TGTGCCAGCAGCCGATCCGGACTAGCGGGCGACGAGCAGTACTTC.

By proportion, this clonotype is medium-sized (0.01 to 0.1%). The V and J genes are TRBV28 and TRBJ1-1; weak D call: TRBD1 (5 bases). V lost 3 bases, J lost 5 bases, and 13 bases lay in between. CDR1 and CDR2 from the germline V gene are MDHEN and SYDVKM. The CDR3 has 14 residues. The DNA for the CDR3 is TGTGCCAGCAGTTTTTCAGGGCTAGGGACTGAAGCTTTCTTT. This encodes CASSFSGLGTEAFF.

By share of the sample, this clonotype is medium-sized (0.01 to 0.1%). Here the CDR3 DNA reads TGTGCCAGCAGTTTTACAGGGGCCCGGACAGATACGCAGTATTTT. Amino acids: CASSFTGARTDTQYF. The gene calls are TRBV28 and TRBJ2-3; 7 nucleotides match TRBD1. Germline CDR1 is MDHEN and CDR2 is SYDVKM. V trimming: 3 bases; J trimming: 3 bases; junction bases outside the gene matches: 6. The CDR3 is 15 residues long.

Within the sample, this clonotype is medium-sized. V usage is TRBV12-3 or TRBV12-4 and J usage is TRBJ2-7; 7 nucleotides match TRBD1. There are 13 residues in the CDR3. The J segment lost 3 bases and the V segment lost 5 bases, leaving 4 bases of the junction unmatched. CDR3 sequence reads: CASSPGQSYEQYF. The CDR3 nucleotides read TGTGCCAGCAGTCCGGGACAGAGCTACGAGCAGTACTTC.

A remark on this clonotype: A much more abundant neighbour one base away suggests this may be a read error. The chain has TRBV20-1 and TRBJ2-3, with 7 bases that match TRBD2. The V gene's germline CDR1 is DFQATT and CDR2 SNEGSKA (reference sequence). The CDR3 is 15 residues long. CDR3 DNA: TGCAGTGCTAGGCTAGCGGAGTTTAGCACAGATGCGCAGTATTTT. Translated, it gives CSARLAEFSTDAQYF.

This clonotype is labeled medium-sized. The chain carries TRBV27 and TRBJ2-7; the match to TRBD2 covers 10 bases. The CDR3 is made up of 17 amino acids. CDR1 MNHEY and CDR2 SMNVEV come from the germline V gene (reference sequence). The V segment lost 3 bases and the J segment 2 bases; nucleotides outside the gene matches: 10. The CDR3 coding sequence is TGTGCCAGCAGTTTCCCCACCCTTAGCGGGGGGACCTACGAGCAGTACTTC. Translated, it gives CASSFPTLSGGTYEQYF.

This clonotype is labeled as medium-sized. This chain uses TRBV7-3 with TRBJ2-1; 12 bases map to TRBD2. This CDR3 region has 15 residues. With 5 bases clipped from V and 4 bases from J, the junction kept 3 bases outside the gene matches. Germline V gene lookup returns CDR1 SGHTA and CDR2 FQGTGA. The DNA of the CDR3 is TGTGCCAGCAGCCCACTAGCGGGAGGATACAATGAGCAGTTCTTC. Translation gives CASSPLAGGYNEQFF.

This chain connects TRBV20-1 to TRBJ1-3; D call uncertain. Germline assignment: CDR1 DFQATT and CDR2 SNEGSKA (reference sequence). V lost 0 bases and J lost 2, with 5 bases in between. CDR3 size: 13 residues. The CDR3 DNA sequence: TGCAGTGCTAGAGAAGGCCCTGGAAACACCATATATTTT. Translated, it gives CSAREGPGNTIYF.

Sample share makes this clonotype medium-sized (0.01 to 0.1%). The chain's CDR3 is CASSQEHGYEQYF. In DNA, the CDR3 is TGCGCCAGCAGCCAGGAACATGGCTACGAGCAGTACTTC. The gene calls are TRBV4-1 and TRBJ2-7, with D unresolved. V lost 3 bases and J 3 bases, leaving 9 bases between the germline ends. Germline V gives CDR1 MGHRA, CDR2 YSYEKL. The CDR3 is made up of 13 amino acids.

Of note for this clonotype: Germline and junction disagree at one end, which may indicate a read error. The gene calls are TRBV28 and TRBJ2-7; 7 bases agree with TRBD1. Germline V lookup: CDR1 MDHEN, CDR2 SYDVKM. The CDR3 is 11 amino acids. CDR3 in DNA: TGTACCAGCAGTTGCGACAGGGAAAGGGTATTC. It translates to CTSSCDRERVF.

This clonotype is judged medium-sized (0.01 to 0.1%). V usage is TRBV27 and J usage is TRBJ2-5; TRBD1 aligns across 7 bases. The CDR3 sequence is 13 residues long. CDR1 is MNHEY, CDR2 SMNVEV, per germline (reference sequence). V lost 3 bases, J lost 5 bases, and 3 bases stayed unmatched. Here the CDR3 DNA reads TGTGCCAGCAGTTTCTTAGGGGGCGAGACCCAGTACTTC. Its protein is CASSFLGGETQYF.

In this sample, this clonotype is medium-sized. DNA of the CDR3: TGTGCCAGCAGTTATACAGGGAGCACAGATACGCAGTATTTT. Encoded protein: CASSYTGSTDTQYF. The chain joins TRBV6-5 to TRBJ2-3, with TRBD1 as a possible D gene (6 bases). Trimming took off 3 bases at V and 0 bases at J, with 7 bases between the two ends. CDR1 is MNHEY, CDR2 SVGAGI, per germline. The CDR3 totals 14 residues.

Worth noting for this clonotype: Given a much more abundant clone one base away, this may be a read error. The chain couples TRBV19 to TRBJ2-7; 8 positions match TRBD2. Per the germline V gene, CDR1 is LNHDA and CDR2 is SQIVND (reference sequence). The CDR3 totals 14 residues. After removal of 6 bases from V and 6 bases from J, the junction contained 10 bases not matched to a gene. The CDR3 coding sequence is TGTGCCAGTAGACTAAAGGGACTAGTAGGCGAGCAGTACTTC. Its protein product is CASRLKGLVGEQYF.

This clonotype was seen a handful of times. The chain combines TRBV30 with TRBJ1-5; D gene ambiguous. Trimming removed 1 base from V and 3 bases from J, with 19 bases in between. This CDR3 is 17 amino acids long. Germline CDR1 GTSNPN, CDR2 SVGIG (reference sequence). The CDR3 DNA is TGTGCCTGGAGTGAATCCCTTCTGCGAAGAAACAATCAGCCCCAGCATTTT. This codes for CAWSESLLRRNNQPQHF.

This clonotype is hyperexpanded (1% or more) within its sample. This chain uses TRBV28 with TRBJ2-2; D is ambiguous. CDR1 is MDHEN, CDR2 SYDVKM, per germline. The CDR3 contains 13 residues. The ends were cut back, 5 bases at V and 6 bases at J, with 10 bases in the middle. The CDR3 loop is CASSTLVPGELFF. Written as DNA, the CDR3 is TGTGCCAGCAGTACCCTGGTACCCGGGGAGCTGTTTTTT.

For this clonotype: A much larger clone lies a single base off, so this may be a read error. This CDR3 fails to terminate in the conserved phenylalanine or tryptophan, so it likely reflects a read error. The chain links TRBV2 to TRBJ2-3, with D unclear. The CDR3 has 14 amino acids. The germline V gene encodes CDR1 SNHLY and CDR2 FYNNEI. The V gene lost 6 bases and the J gene lost 0 bases, with 10 bases spanning the gap. As DNA, the CDR3 is TGTGCCAGCAGCGCACCAGGCAGCACAGATACGCAGTATTCT. Protein: CASSAPGSTDTQYS.